The sequence of this T cell receptor (beta chain) was determined in a study of blood T cell repertoires in COVID-19. Across the whole study: The origin of the acute and convalescent COVID-19 samples was the United States, Italy and Spain.

Recovered status applied to Cohort 3 donors who had two consecutive negative PCRs. It also applied to those with clearance or with symptom resolution. The method was immunoSEQ multiplex PCR; TCRdb's version includes in-frame clones alone and lacks a portion of them. The sample includes approximately 170,000 clones, around four fifths of them seen just once. Sequenced input: PBMCs or T cells enriched from blood (not recorded which). The origin of this receptor is a woman aged 45-65 years who had recovered from COVID-19.

CDR3 coding DNA: TGTGCCAGCAGCTTAGCGGGCAGGGCAGACGAGCAGTACTTC. As protein: CASSLAGRADEQYF. The V gene is TRBV7-2, the J gene TRBJ2-7; possible D gene TRBD1, 5 bases. The length of the CDR3 is 14 residues. The germline gives CDR1 SGHTA, CDR2 FQGNSA. Trimming left V 0 bases short and J 5 bases short, with 11 bases between.